The clone carrying this TCR beta chain was seen only a few times. Germline CDR1 is SGHRS and CDR2 is YFSETQ. CDR3 size: 14 residues. Trimming shortened V by 0 bases and J by 4 bases, and 9 bases separated the two germline ends. cDNA serving as the sequencing template came from extracted, reverse transcribed RNA. Clones were read by immunoSEQ multiplex PCR, and TCRdb kept only the in-frame ones, dropping some. The data contain approximately 91,000 clones, nearly 45% of them seen just once; the ten biggest clones take up 0.75% to 0.8%. The sample originates from a study of CD8+ T cells in alopecia areata.

The sample consisted of CD4+ T cells sorted from blood. The chain couples TRBV5-1 to TRBJ2-3, with no clear D. This receptor was identified in a human donor with alopecia areata. The CDR3, as DNA: TGCGCCAGCAGCTTGGCTCTAGGTGCAGATACGCAGTATTTT. This encodes CASSLALGADTQYF.